The clone carrying this T cell receptor beta chain appeared a few times. The data are from a study of blood T cells in healthy people across ages. Germline CDR1 is LNHNV and CDR2 is YYDKDF (reference sequence). CDR3 size: 16 residues. The second PCR ran roughly 6 to 11 cycles with a sample-barcoded 5' primer and J-beta primers. Each CDR3 protein is one row after TCRdb ran MiXCR on the 5' RACE reads. The sample has more than 500,000 distinct CDR3 sequences, approximately 30% seen once. This sequence originates from a woman aged 70-85 years in good health. The genes are TRBV15 and TRBJ2-5; D not certain. The DNA matches TRBJ2-7 better at its end, which makes the J call doubtful. Sequenced input: blood. This CDR3 is CATSRDLQAAPYEQYF. As DNA, the CDR3 is TGTGCCACCAGCAGAGATCTGCAGGCGGCCCCCTACGAGCAGTACTTC.